These T cell receptor beta chains were read from a single sample in a study of blood T cells in healthy people across ages. TCRdb re-called the 5' RACE reads through MiXCR, storing one row per CDR3 protein. In the table there are about 680,000 distinct CDR3 sequences, approximately 50% of which are singletons. The material sequenced was blood. The receptors stem from a woman aged 55-70 years in good health. The CDR3 runs from the conserved cysteine through the conserved F or W. A D gene is named only where the DNA matches it firmly. A row's size may be missing; if present it is once, few, many or a size class.

clone_size j_call d_call cdr3_length v_call cdr3_aa cdr3_nt
NA TRBJ1-1 NA 11 TRBV29-1 CSVEGETEAFF TGCAGCGTTGAAGGGGAAACTGAAGCTTTCTTT
NA TRBJ1-6 NA 15 TRBV28 CASSLWGPSNSPLHF TGTGCCAGCAGTTTGTGGGGACCGAGTAATTCACCCCTCCACTTT
NA TRBJ1-5 TRBD1 15 TRBV3-1 CASSQDHTGGRPQHF TGTGCCAGCAGCCAAGATCACACAGGGGGCAGGCCCCAGCATTTT
NA TRBJ1-2 TRBD1 17 TRBV5-5 CASSVEFRGQVNYGYTF TGTGCCAGCAGCGTGGAATTCAGAGGACAGGTGAACTATGGCTACACCTTC
NA TRBJ2-3 NA 15 TRBV6-1 CASSPQGAKEDTQYF TGTGCCAGCAGCCCCCAGGGAGCGAAGGAAGATACGCAGTATTTT
NA TRBJ1-6 NA 12 TRBV11-1 CASRSRDALLHF TGTGCCAGCCGCTCCAGGGACGCACTCCTCCACTTT
NA TRBJ1-1 TRBD1 15 TRBV7-9 CASSLRQGVDTEAFF TGTGCCAGCAGCTTACGACAGGGGGTCGACACTGAAGCTTTCTTT
NA TRBJ2-5 NA 15 TRBV7-2 CASSPPRSTYNEQYF TGTGCCAGCAGCCCACCCAGGAGTACCTACAATGAGCAGTACTTC
NA TRBJ2-1 NA 14 TRBV27 CASSLSKSKDWEFF TGTGCCAGCAGTTTATCGAAGTCTAAGGATTGGGAGTTCTTC
few TRBJ2-3 NA 14 TRBV20-1 CSARDRVLWDTQYF TGCAGTGCTAGAGATCGGGTGTTATGGGATACGCAGTATTTT
NA TRBJ1-2 NA 11 TRBV20-1 CNASGLYGYTF TGCAATGCTAGTGGCCTATATGGCTACACCTTC
NA TRBJ2-1 TRBD2 18 TRBV6-1 CASSEGTSGRLLNNEQFF TGTGCCAGCAGTGAAGGGACTAGCGGGAGATTACTTAACAATGAGCAGTTCTTC
NA TRBJ2-7 NA 14 TRBV27 CASSLSGTPYEQYF TGTGCCAGCAGTTTATCAGGGACCCCCTACGAGCAGTACTTC
NA TRBJ2-4 NA 13 TRBV7-3 CASSSGAGNIQYF TGTGCCAGCAGCAGCGGTGCCGGAAACATTCAGTACTTC
NA TRBJ1-1 NA 15 TRBV4-1 CASSLGRRQNTEAFF TGCGCCAGCAGCCTGGGACGACGGCAGAACACTGAAGCTTTCTTT
NA TRBJ2-7 NA 15 TRBV28 CASSERRGWDGEQYF TGTGCCAGCAGTGAAAGGAGGGGATGGGATGGCGAGCAGTACTTC
NA TRBJ2-3 NA 13 TRBV29-1 CSVEGPSTDTQYF TGCAGCGTTGAGGGGCCGAGCACAGATACGCAGTATTTT
NA TRBJ1-1 NA 9 TRBV20-1 CSGGRRAFF TGCAGTGGTGGCCGCCGGGCTTTCTTT
NA TRBJ2-5 NA 19 TRBV4-1 CASSHPGLRAGGNQETQYF TGCGCCAGCAGCCACCCGGGACTTCGGGCAGGGGGGAACCAAGAGACCCAGTACTTC
many TRBJ2-3 TRBD2 15 TRBV29-1 CSVGLAGFGTDTQYF TGCAGCGTTGGACTAGCGGGCTTCGGCACAGATACGCAGTATTTT
NA TRBJ2-4 NA 9 TRBV20-1 CSARNIQYF TGCAGTGCTAGGAACATTCAGTACTTC
NA TRBJ1-5 NA 14 TRBV28 CASSLGGKDQPQHF TGTGCCAGCAGTTTAGGGGGAAAGGATCAGCCCCAGCATTTT
NA TRBJ1-1 NA 14 TRBV7-2 CASSREAMAKEAFF TGTGCCAGCAGCCGGGAGGCGATGGCTAAGGAAGCTTTCTTT
NA TRBJ1-6 NA 15 TRBV5-1 CASSLVSGFSSPLHF TGCGCCAGCAGCTTGGTATCAGGGTTCAGTTCACCCCTCCACTTT
few TRBJ2-3 NA 14 TRBV15 CATTRQSIGDTQYF TGTGCCACCACCAGACAGTCGATAGGGGATACGCAGTATTTT
few TRBJ1-2 NA 15 TRBV12-3/TRBV12-4 CASSFLGSFNYGYTF TGTGCCAGCAGCTTCCTTGGGTCTTTCAACTATGGCTACACCTTC
NA TRBJ2-7 NA 15 TRBV7-2 CASSLEAGGWYEQYF TGTGCCAGCAGCTTAGAAGCAGGAGGATGGTACGAGCAGTACTTC
few TRBJ2-7 NA 13 TRBV7-8 CASSRYRAYEQYF TGTGCCAGCAGCAGATACAGGGCCTACGAGCAGTACTTC
NA TRBJ2-5 TRBD2 16 TRBV20-1 CSASILSGRAQETQYF TGCAGTGCTAGTATTTTAAGCGGGAGGGCTCAAGAGACCCAGTACTTC
few TRBJ2-4 NA 14 TRBV12-3/TRBV12-4 CASTQGGGSGIQYF TGTGCCAGCACCCAGGGGGGAGGTTCTGGCATTCAGTACTTC
few TRBJ2-7 NA 14 TRBV27 CASRPSSAAYEQYF TGTGCCAGCAGGCCATCTAGCGCGGCCTACGAGCAGTACTTC
NA TRBJ1-1 NA 14 TRBV19 CASSSTVLGPEAFF TGTGCCAGTAGCTCAACCGTTTTAGGCCCTGAAGCTTTCTTT
few TRBJ2-1 NA 14 TRBV15 CATSRDRLANEQFF TGTGCCACCAGCAGAGATAGGCTAGCTAATGAGCAGTTCTTC
NA TRBJ2-5 NA 12 TRBV6-5 CASSKQATEQYF TGTGCCAGCAGCAAACAGGCGACTGAGCAGTACTTC
NA TRBJ2-2 NA 15 TRBV11-2 CASSPAGLHSGELFF TGTGCCAGCAGCCCCGCGGGGCTTCATTCCGGGGAGCTGTTTTTT
NA TRBJ2-1 NA 17 TRBV6-2/TRBV6-3 CASSWETGRLSYNEQFF TGTGCCAGCAGTTGGGAGACAGGACGCCTCTCCTACAATGAGCAGTTCTTC
NA TRBJ1-4 TRBD1 14 TRBV18 CASSPGQGYEKLFF TGTGCCAGCTCACCGGGACAGGGCTATGAAAAACTGTTTTTT
NA TRBJ2-5 TRBD2 16 TRBV6-2/TRBV6-3 CATSLSKSGAQETQYF TGTGCCACCAGCTTAAGTAAGAGCGGGGCACAAGAGACCCAGTACTTC
NA TRBJ2-7 NA 13 TRBV3-1 CASSPRPYCEQYF TGTGCCAGCAGTCCCCGTCCCTACTGCGAGCAGTACTTC
NA TRBJ2-1 TRBD2 16 TRBV6-6 CASSYQASGDYNEQFF TGTGCCAGCAGTTACCAGGCTAGCGGGGACTACAATGAGCAGTTCTTC